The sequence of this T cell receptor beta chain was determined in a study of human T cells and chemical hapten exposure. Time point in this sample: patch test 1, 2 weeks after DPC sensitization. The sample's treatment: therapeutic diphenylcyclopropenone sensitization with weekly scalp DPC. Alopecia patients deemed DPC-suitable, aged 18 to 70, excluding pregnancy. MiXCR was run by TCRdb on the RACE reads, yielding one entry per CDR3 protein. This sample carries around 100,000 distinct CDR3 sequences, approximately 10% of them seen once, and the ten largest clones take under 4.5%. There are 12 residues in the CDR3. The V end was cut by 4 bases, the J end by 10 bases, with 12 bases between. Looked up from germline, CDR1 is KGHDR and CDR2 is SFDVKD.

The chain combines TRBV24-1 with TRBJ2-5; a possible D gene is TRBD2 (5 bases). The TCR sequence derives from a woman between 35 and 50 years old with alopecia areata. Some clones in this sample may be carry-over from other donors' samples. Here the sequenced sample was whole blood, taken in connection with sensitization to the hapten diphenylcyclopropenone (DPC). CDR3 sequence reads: CATSDLGRGQYF. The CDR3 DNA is TGTGCCACCAGTGACCTCGGACGGGGCCAGTACTTC.